Each of the 31 T cell receptor beta chains below was sequenced from the same sample in a study of a mutant IDH1 vaccine in newly diagnosed glioma. Time point noted: week 35, safety follow-up. The content of each vaccine dose was 300 ug of mutant IDH1 20-mer peptide, and topical imiquimod accompanied it. Assay used: immunoSEQ multiplex PCR; TCRdb lists only in-frame clones, some missing. The table records roughly 60,000 clones, about 74% of them present only once. Antigens of these TCRs are unknown. This specimen consisted of PBMCs, obtained from a glioma patient whose treatment included an IDH1 peptide vaccine. Receptors were obtained from a man aged 50 to 59 with glioma.

The chain joins TRBV7-9 to TRBJ2-7; D may be TRBD1 (5 bases). V was trimmed by 2 bases and J by 2 bases, leaving 10 bases between them. CDR1 and CDR2 (germline): SEHNR, FQNEAQ (reference sequence). This CDR3 spans 14 amino acids. Here the CDR3 reads CASSLWSGTYEQYF. CDR3 sequence (DNA): TGTGCCAGCAGCTTATGGTCAGGGACCTACGAGCAGTACTTC.

This clone was recorded a few times. V is TRBV30 and J is TRBJ1-5, with D possibly TRBD1 on 5 matching bases. V lost 4 bases and J 3 bases, leaving 19 bases between the germline ends. Germline V CDR1 and CDR2: GTSNPN, SVGIG (reference sequence). The CDR3 length is 16 residues. CDR3 loop: CAWTWGSGPPNQPQHF. The CDR3 region has the DNA TGTGCCTGGACCTGGGGATCGGGACCTCCCAATCAGCCCCAGCATTTT.

The rearrangement uses TRBV5-1 and TRBJ1-1; D unclear. Per the germline V gene, CDR1 is SGHRS and CDR2 is YFSETQ. The CDR3 consists of 16 residues. V dropped 0 bases and J dropped 3 bases, with 15 bases sitting between them. Here the CDR3 reads CASSLDPTGSDTEAFF. CDR3 coding DNA: TGCGCCAGCAGCTTGGATCCCACCGGGTCCGACACTGAAGCTTTCTTT.

This clone was counted a few times. The chain combines TRBV7-3 with TRBJ1-1; D is perhaps TRBD1 (5 bases). V was trimmed by 5 bases and J by 1 base, leaving 14 bases between them. This CDR3 has 15 residues. The germline CDR1 and CDR2 sequences are SGHTA and FQGTGA. Here the CDR3 DNA reads TGTGCCAGCAGCCCTCGGGGGGGTAGGAACACTGAAGCTTTCTTT. It translates to CASSPRGGRNTEAFF.

By sample fraction, this clone is medium-sized. V gene TRBV7-8 combines with J gene TRBJ2-5, with no clear D. V was cut by 6 bases and J by 3 bases, with 2 bases left in between. Germline values: CDR1 SGHVS, CDR2 FQNEAQ. CDR3 length: 10 residues. The CDR3 protein is CASSKETQYF. CDR3 in DNA: TGTGCCAGCAGTAAAGAGACCCAGTACTTC. Full variable domain (rest looked up from reference TRBV7-8 and TRBJ2-5): GAGVSQSPRYKVAKRGQDVALRCDPISGHVSLFWYQQALGQGPEFLTYFQNEAQLDKSGLPSDRFFAERPEGSVSTLKIQRTQQEDSAVYLCASSKETQYFGPGTRLLVL.

V usage is TRBV7-9 and J usage is TRBJ1-1; unclear D gene. This CDR3 region has 14 residues. In germline, CDR1 is SEHNR, CDR2 FQNEAQ (reference sequence). V dropped 2 bases and J dropped 0 bases, with 7 bases sitting between them. CDR3 loop: CASSLYTMNTEAFF. CDR3 bases: TGTGCCAGCAGCTTATACACCATGAACACTGAAGCTTTCTTT.

The rearrangement joins TRBV19 to TRBJ1-4; 11 bases are shared with TRBD1. Germline CDR1 and CDR2: LNHDA and SQIVND (reference sequence). The V gene end was trimmed by 2 bases and the J gene end by 2 bases; junction bases not matched to a gene: 7. The CDR3 runs 18 residues. The CDR3 is CASSIPWDRGATNEKLFF. Here the CDR3 DNA reads TGTGCCAGTAGTATACCCTGGGACAGGGGGGCGACTAATGAAAAACTGTTTTTT.

The rearrangement links TRBV5-1 to TRBJ1-2; D is ambiguous. The CDR3 is 14 residues long. V lost 1 base and J lost 0, with 7 bases in between. Germline V lookup: CDR1 SGHRS, CDR2 YFSETQ. The DNA of the CDR3 is TGCGCCAGCAGCTTGTCATCACCTAACTATGGCTACACCTTC. Protein sequence: CASSLSSPNYGYTF.

In its sample, this clone was seen a few times. The CDR3 sequence: CASSGGQGRNEKLFF. CDR3 in DNA: TGTGCCAGCAGCGGGGGACAGGGGCGTAATGAAAAACTGTTTTTT. This chain joins TRBV2 and TRBJ1-4; 10 positions match TRBD1. Germline values: CDR1 SNHLY, CDR2 FYNNEI. CDR3 length equals 15 residues. J gave up 4 bases and V 6 bases, and 5 bases lay outside the gene matches.

This clone appeared once. The rearrangement joins TRBV25-1 to TRBJ2-5; tentative D call: TRBD2 (7 bases). Trimming pared 7 bases from V and 1 base from J, leaving 10 bases between. The length of the CDR3 is 13 residues. Germline V gene sequence: CDR1 MGHDK, CDR2 SYGVNS. The CDR3 region is CASKGGFQETQYF. The CDR3 nucleotides are TGTGCCAGCAAGGGGGGGTTCCAAGAGACCCAGTACTTC.

The rearrangement links TRBV5-1 to TRBJ2-1, with D unresolved. CDR1 is SGHRS, CDR2 YFSETQ, per germline. V lost 0 bases, J lost 7 bases, and 8 bases lay in between. This CDR3 spans 13 amino acids. Here the CDR3 DNA reads TGCGCCAGCAGCTTGGGCCCGGAAAATGAGCAGTTCTTC. Translating it yields CASSLGPENEQFF.

The chain has TRBV6-5 and TRBJ1-6, with a possible D match to TRBD1 (5 bases). CDR1 and CDR2 (germline): MNHEY, SVGAGI. Trimming left V 4 bases short and J 9 bases short, with 16 bases between. There are 15 residues in the CDR3. CDR3 bases: TGTGCCAGCAGTTCCCTGGAAGGGGCGACTTCACCCCTCCACTTT. It yields the protein CASSSLEGATSPLHF.

V gene TRBV7-9 combines with J gene TRBJ2-2; D gene uncertain. Germline-derived CDR1 and CDR2 are SEHNR and FQNEAQ (reference sequence). The ends were cut back, 5 bases at V and 7 bases at J, with 8 bases in the middle. The length of the CDR3 is 12 residues. DNA for the CDR3: TGTGCCAGCAGCGGGCTAAACGGGGAGCTGTTTTTT. It codes for CASSGLNGELFF.

The chain carries TRBV15 and TRBJ1-1, with no clear D. The germline V gene encodes CDR1 LNHNV and CDR2 YYDKDF (reference sequence). The CDR3 spans 12 residues. The ends were cut back, 0 bases at V and 10 bases at J, with 9 bases in the middle. The CDR3 bases are TGTGCCACCAGCAGAGAATTGGCTGGAGCTTTCTTT. Translating it yields CATSRELAGAFF.

The rearrangement links TRBV5-1 to TRBJ1-1; D might be TRBD1 (6 bases). CDR1 is SGHRS and CDR2 is YFSETQ in the germline V gene. This CDR3 spans 14 amino acids. The V end lost 4 bases, the J end lost 5 bases, and 15 bases lay between the germline ends. The CDR3 nucleotides are TGCGCCAGCAGCCAGGGGACGTCAGCAACTGAAGCTTTCTTT. Translation: CASSQGTSATEAFF.

The chain uses TRBV6-1 and TRBJ2-2; 8 nucleotides match TRBD2. Germline V gene lookup returns CDR1 MNHNS and CDR2 SASEGT. The CDR3 contains 14 residues. Germline trimming cut 10 bases from V and 7 bases from J; bases unmatched to any gene: 11. The CDR3 loop is CATTGGALGGELFF. In DNA, the CDR3 is TGTGCCACCACGGGGGGGGCGTTGGGCGGGGAGCTGTTTTTT.

The chain links TRBV5-4 to TRBJ2-2; 15 bases are shared with TRBD2. The CDR3 totals 16 residues. Trimming removed 4 bases from V and 9 bases from J; junction bases left unmatched: 7. Germline V gene sequence: CDR1 SGHNT, CDR2 YYREEE (reference sequence). CDR3 sequence: CASSLGLAGGRRELFF. In nucleotides, the CDR3 is TGTGCCAGCAGCCTCGGACTAGCGGGGGGGAGGAGGGAGCTGTTTTTT.

The J gene is TRBJ2-1, the V gene TRBV7-2; 16 nucleotides align to TRBD2. This CDR3 comprises 16 residues. Germline V gives CDR1 SGHTA, CDR2 FQGNSA. The V segment lost 7 bases and the J segment 2 bases; nucleotides outside the gene matches: 2. This CDR3 reads CASTGTSGGAYNEQFF. CDR3 coding DNA: TGTGCCAGCACCGGGACTAGCGGGGGGGCCTACAATGAGCAGTTCTTC.

This chain links TRBV7-8 with TRBJ2-4, with D unresolved. With 4 bases removed from V and 9 bases from J, the gap between germline ends came to 13 bases. The CDR3 runs 13 residues. Germline CDR1 and CDR2: SGHVS and FQNEAQ. CDR3 in amino acids: CASSSQSEGIQYF. The CDR3 nucleotides read TGTGCCAGCAGCTCCCAGTCGGAAGGCATTCAGTACTTC.

This clone was detected only a few times. This chain connects TRBV19 to TRBJ1-1, with a weak D call TRBD1 (5 bases). This CDR3 spans 15 amino acids. Germline assignment: CDR1 LNHDA and CDR2 SQIVND (reference sequence). V was clipped by 11 bases and J by 3 bases, with 22 bases between them. In DNA form, the CDR3 reads TGTGCCTCTCTTCTAGGAGGGCGGGGGTACACTGAAGCTTTCTTT. Amino acids: CASLLGGRGYTEAFF.

The V gene is TRBV29-1, the J gene TRBJ2-4; TRBD2 might be the D (7 bases). V dropped 6 bases and J dropped 6 bases, with 15 bases sitting between them. This CDR3 is 13 amino acids long. Looked up from germline, CDR1 is SQVTM and CDR2 is ANQGSEA. CDR3 coding DNA: TGCAGCGTGGGAGGCGGGGGCGCAAACATTCAGTACTTC. It translates to CSVGGGGANIQYF.

The rearrangement uses TRBV7-8 and TRBJ2-1; no clear D. V gave up 5 bases and J gave up 6 bases, with 11 bases separating them. The CDR3 has 13 residues. Germline loops: CDR1 SGHVS, CDR2 FQNEAQ. This CDR3 reads CASSPRTGNEQFF. CDR3 nucleotide sequence: TGTGCCAGCAGCCCTCGGACGGGCAATGAGCAGTTCTTC.

The chain uses TRBV30 and TRBJ1-4; the D gene is possibly TRBD1 (6 bases). CDR3 length equals 14 residues. Germline V gene data show CDR1 as GTSNPN and CDR2 as SVGIG (reference sequence). Between the trimmed V and J ends, which lost 5 bases and 7 bases, there was a span of 17 bases. The CDR3 coding sequence is TGTGCCTGGCGCGGGGCAGGGGCGGGTGAAAAACTGTTTTTT. Translation gives CAWRGAGAGEKLFF.

The chain employs TRBV15 and TRBJ2-1; TRBD2 matches at 8 bases. The CDR3 loop spans 15 amino acids. Germline trimming cut 1 base from V and 7 bases from J; bases unmatched to any gene: 6. Germline CDR1 is LNHNV and CDR2 is YYDKDF (reference sequence). In DNA, the CDR3 is TGTGCCACCAGCAGAGGCGGCGGGGGGCGGAATGAGCAGTTCTTC. This encodes CATSRGGGGRNEQFF.

CDR3 protein: CASSLSQYFYEQYF. CDR3 bases: TGTGCCAGCAGTTTATCCCAGTATTTCTACGAGCAGTACTTC. The genes are TRBV27 and TRBJ2-7; D unclear. Trimming stripped 0 bases from V and 3 bases from J, with 9 bases between. Per germline, CDR1 MNHEY and CDR2 SMNVEV (reference sequence). There are 14 residues in the CDR3.

The table lists this clone with a few counts. This sequence joins TRBV29-1 and TRBJ1-1; no clear D gene. Trimming cost V 7 bases and J 0 bases, with 12 bases left between them. This CDR3 is built from 13 residues. Germline lookup yields CDR1 SQVTM and CDR2 ANQGSEA. This CDR3 reads CSGQLGMNTEAFF. DNA of the CDR3: TGCAGCGGCCAACTGGGGATGAACACTGAAGCTTTCTTT.

The V and J genes are TRBV6-1 and TRBJ1-2; 8 bases map to TRBD1. The trim removed 2 bases at V and 4 bases at J, leaving 6 bases unmatched. Germline loops: CDR1 MNHNS, CDR2 SASEGT. The CDR3 has 15 residues. In DNA form, the CDR3 reads TGTGCCAGCAGTGAATATGGACAGGGAAGCTATGGCTACACCTTC. This sequence encodes CASSEYGQGSYGYTF.

The chain recombines TRBV6-5 with TRBJ1-2; 7 positions match TRBD1. The CDR3 sequence is 15 residues long. Germline V gives CDR1 MNHEY, CDR2 SVGAGI. The J segment lost 5 bases and the V segment lost 0 bases, leaving 6 bases of the junction unmatched. CDR3 residues: CASSYSGPGQYGYTF. CDR3 nucleotides: TGTGCCAGCAGTTACTCGGGCCCGGGACAGTATGGCTACACCTTC.

The chain couples TRBV5-1 to TRBJ2-5; D is undetermined. Germline V gene lookup returns CDR1 SGHRS and CDR2 YFSETQ. V was trimmed by 4 bases and J by 0 bases, leaving 4 bases between them. The CDR3 is 12 amino acids. The CDR3, as DNA: TGCGCCAGCAGCGCCTACCAAGAGACCCAGTACTTC. It translates to CASSAYQETQYF. Full variable domain (outside the CDR3, taken from reference TRBV5-1 and TRBJ2-5): KAGVTQTPRYLIKTRGQQVTLSCSPISGHRSVSWYQQTPGQGLQFLFEYFSETQRNKGNFPGRFSGRQFSNSRSEMNVSTLELGDSALYLCASSAYQETQYFGPGTRLLVL.

This clone appeared a few times. The chain combines TRBV25-1 with TRBJ1-2, with D possibly matching TRBD1 (6 bases). The germline CDR1 and CDR2 sequences are MGHDK and SYGVNS. V gave up 4 bases and J gave up 8 bases, with 17 bases separating them. This CDR3 is 14 amino acids long. DNA for the CDR3: TGTGCCAGCAGTGTGTCCGGGTCCCAGGGGGGCTACACCTTC. Translating it yields CASSVSGSQGGYTF.

This clone was counted a single time. This chain links TRBV5-6 with TRBJ2-2; weak D call: TRBD2 (6 bases). Trimming shortened V by 4 bases and J by 7 bases, and 17 bases separated the two germline ends. CDR1 and CDR2 from the germline V gene are SGHDT and YYEEEE. This CDR3 is 15 amino acids long. CDR3 protein: CASSRRGRVVGELFF. As DNA, the CDR3 is TGTGCCAGCAGCCGGCGGGGTCGGGTGGTCGGGGAGCTGTTTTTT. The complete variable domain, with remaining parts taken from reference TRBV5-6 and TRBJ2-2, reads DAGVTQSPTHLIKTRGQQVTLRCSPKSGHDTVSWYQQALGQGPQFIFQYYEEEERQRGNFPDRFSGHQFPNYSSELNVNALLLGDSALYLCASSRRGRVVGELFFGEGSRLTVL.